Below, 31 T cell receptor beta chains from the same sample are listed, as sequenced in a study of T cells in Graves' hyperthyroidism and ophthalmopathy. RNA transcripts provided the source from which TCR beta CDR3 regions were amplified. First-round RT-PCR of the TCR CDR3 relied on the HTBI primer set. Via MiXCR, TCRdb re-called the multiplex PCR reads, giving one row per CDR3 protein. Of approximately 600,000 distinct CDR3 sequences in the sample, around 20% were seen once. Material: blood. The receptors stem from a man aged 30 to 45 with Graves' ophthalmopathy.

This clonotype was seen a handful of times. The CDR3 DNA is TGCGCCAGCAGCCAAGATTTGGGACAGGGAGTGGATGGCTACACCTTC. It specifies CASSQDLGQGVDGYTF. The V gene is TRBV4-3, the J gene TRBJ1-2, with TRBD1 identical over 9 bases. In germline, CDR1 is LGHNA, CDR2 YSLEER. This CDR3 is 16 amino acids long. The junction had 8 bases not matched to a gene; V was cut back by 0 bases and J by 6 bases.

Here the CDR3 reads CASSYSLGPNEQFF. CDR3 nucleotides: TGTGCCAGCAGTTACTCTTTGGGCCCGAATGAGCAGTTCTTC. The chain combines TRBV6-2 or TRBV6-3 with TRBJ2-1; D ambiguous. From germline, CDR1 is MNHEY and CDR2 SVGEGT. The CDR3 loop spans 14 amino acids. Between the trimmed V and J ends, which lost 0 bases and 7 bases, there was a span of 10 bases.

This clonotype was seen repeatedly, ten times or more. The chain has TRBV2 and TRBJ2-5; D is uncertain. With 0 bases removed from V and 1 base from J, the gap between germline ends came to 12 bases. The CDR3 contains 16 residues. Germline V gene data show CDR1 as SNHLY and CDR2 as FYNNEI. In DNA form, the CDR3 reads TGTGCCAGCAGTGAAGCGCGTTCGCGGTCCCAAGAGACCCAGTACTTC. This translates into CASSEARSRSQETQYF.

The table lists this clonotype with many counts. This chain joins TRBV2 and TRBJ1-2; D gene uncertain. V was cut by 0 bases and J by 2 bases, with 7 bases left in between. Per the germline V gene, CDR1 is SNHLY and CDR2 is FYNNEI. The CDR3 covers 14 residues. CDR3 residues: CASSEALANYGYTF. The CDR3 coding sequence is TGTGCCAGCAGTGAAGCTTTGGCAAACTATGGCTACACCTTC.

This clonotype was observed a handful of times. This chain connects TRBV7-2 to TRBJ2-1; TRBD2 agrees at 14 bases. The CDR3 loop spans 20 amino acids. Germline V gene sequence: CDR1 SGHTA, CDR2 FQGNSA. V was clipped by 2 bases and J by 3 bases; unmatched bases: 12. The CDR3 loop reads CASSLTAGTSGRGYYNEQFF. The CDR3 DNA is TGTGCCAGCAGCTTAACCGCCGGGACTAGCGGGAGAGGCTACTACAATGAGCAGTTCTTC.

V and J are TRBV11-2 and TRBJ2-2; TRBD1 matches at 9 bases. V lost 5 bases to trimming and J lost 3 bases; unmatched junction nucleotides: 4. The CDR3 sequence is 15 residues long. CDR1 and CDR2 (germline): SGHAT, FQNNGV. Written as DNA, the CDR3 is TGTGCCAGCAGCGAGACAGGGGGGGACACCGGGGAGCTGTTTTTT. Amino acid sequence: CASSETGGDTGELFF.

The table lists this clonotype with many counts. The chain couples TRBV12-3 or TRBV12-4 to TRBJ2-5; the match to TRBD2 covers 7 bases. This CDR3 spans 18 amino acids. Trimming took 3 bases from V and 4 from J; bases not matched to a gene: 17. For the CDR3, the DNA is TGTGCCAGCAGTTTCTTTGGGATCGCGGGAGAGGGTGTAGAGACCCAGTACTTC. Protein: CASSFFGIAGEGVETQYF.

V is TRBV7-9 and J is TRBJ1-2, with D unclear. The V end lost 1 base, the J end lost 5 bases, and 11 bases lay between the germline ends. CDR3 length: 14 amino acids. The germline V gene encodes CDR1 SEHNR and CDR2 FQNEAQ (reference sequence). The CDR3 loop reads CASSLGNVGYGYTF. CDR3 nucleotides: TGTGCCAGCAGCTTAGGGAATGTGGGTTATGGCTACACCTTC.

This clonotype appeared many times. CDR3 nucleotide sequence: TGTGCCAGCAGTTTAAGCGGGATCGGCTACGAGCAGTACTTC. Protein sequence: CASSLSGIGYEQYF. V and J are TRBV12-3 or TRBV12-4 and TRBJ2-7; 7 bases are shared with TRBD2. The trim removed 2 bases at V and 3 bases at J, leaving 4 bases unmatched. The CDR3 is made up of 14 amino acids.

Ten or more counts support this clonotype. The J gene is TRBJ2-2, the V gene TRBV30; no definite D call. CDR1 and CDR2 (germline): GTSNPN, SVGIG (reference sequence). The CDR3 runs to 13 residues. V was trimmed by 1 base and J by 1 base, leaving 4 bases between them. The CDR3 spells CAWSEGNTGELFF. CDR3 in DNA: TGTGCCTGGAGTGAAGGGAACACCGGGGAGCTGTTTTTT.

This clonotype has only a few counts. CDR3 amino acids: CASSESATFSDTQYF. The CDR3 DNA is TGCGCCAGCAGTGAGTCGGCGACTTTCTCAGATACGCAGTATTTT. This chain links TRBV10-2 with TRBJ2-3; the D is unclear. V lost 0 bases and J 4 bases, leaving 11 bases between the germline ends. CDR3 size: 15 residues. The germline V gene encodes CDR1 WSHSY and CDR2 SAAADI.

This clonotype appeared many times. This chain connects TRBV2 to TRBJ1-2, with 7 positions matching TRBD1. The CDR3 extends over 16 amino acids. V gave up 4 bases and J gave up 4 bases; unmatched junction bases: 12. From germline, CDR1 is SNHLY and CDR2 FYNNEI. The CDR3 region is CASSGGTDPRGYGYTF. CDR3 bases: TGTGCCAGCAGTGGGGGGACAGACCCCAGAGGCTATGGCTACACCTTC.

V usage is TRBV2 and J usage is TRBJ1-6, with D possibly matching TRBD1 (5 bases). Germline CDR1 SNHLY, CDR2 FYNNEI. Trimming removed 4 bases from V and 7 bases from J, with 17 bases in between. This CDR3 spans 16 amino acids. CDR3: CASSAPWGGRNSPLHF. The DNA for the CDR3 is TGTGCCAGCAGTGCACCCTGGGGGGGTAGGAATTCACCCCTCCACTTT.

This clonotype was counted a few times. This chain uses TRBV7-6 with TRBJ1-5, with D uncertain. Germline loops: CDR1 SGHVS, CDR2 FNYEAQ. The CDR3 covers 12 residues. Deletions cut 5 bases from V and 6 bases from J, with 8 bases between. The CDR3 DNA follows: TGTGCCAGCAGCGGCCCGGGTCAGCCCCAGCATTTT. Protein product: CASSGPGQPQHF.

This clonotype was found a few times. The V gene is TRBV7-9, the J gene TRBJ2-5, with 7 bases fitting TRBD1. The CDR3 runs to 17 residues. With V trimmed by 6 bases and J by 2 bases, 15 bases remained unmatched. The V gene's germline CDR1 is SEHNR and CDR2 FQNEAQ (reference sequence). The CDR3 loop is CASSQTGALGMQETQYF. The CDR3, as DNA: TGTGCCAGCAGTCAAACAGGGGCCCTCGGTATGCAAGAGACCCAGTACTTC.

The chain employs TRBV19 and TRBJ2-3, with 12 positions matching TRBD2. The CDR3 extends over 16 amino acids. V shed 6 bases, J shed 3 bases, and the junction held 7 bases outside the gene matches. Germline V CDR1 and CDR2: LNHDA, SQIVND (reference sequence). The CDR3 sequence is CASSDGLAGFTDTQYF. The CDR3 DNA sequence: TGTGCCAGTAGCGACGGACTAGCGGGATTTACAGATACGCAGTATTTT.

This clonotype was seen only a few times. V is TRBV4-1 and J is TRBJ2-7; 8 nucleotides match TRBD2. Germline V CDR1 and CDR2: MGHRA, YSYEKL. V was pared by 5 bases and J by 3 bases, with 9 bases of the junction left unmatched. This CDR3 contains 15 residues. CDR3 DNA sequence: TGCGCCAGCAGCTGGTCAGCGGGAGACCGCTACGAGCAGTACTTC. It translates to CASSWSAGDRYEQYF.

Only a few counts were recorded for this clonotype. The chain has TRBV7-3 and TRBJ2-1, with D perhaps being TRBD1 or TRBD2 (5 bases each). Germline CDR1 SGHTA, CDR2 FQGTGA. The length of the CDR3 is 16 residues. V was cut by 2 bases and J by 0 bases, with 11 bases left in between. The CDR3 protein is CASSLSTGPSYNEQFF. The CDR3 DNA is TGTGCCAGCAGCTTATCAACGGGGCCCTCCTACAATGAGCAGTTCTTC.

The chain joins TRBV5-4 to TRBJ2-5; 8 bases map to TRBD1. This CDR3 has 14 residues. Per the germline V gene, CDR1 is SGHNT and CDR2 is YYREEE (reference sequence). Unmatched junction bases numbered 8, after V lost 4 bases and J lost 6 bases. The DNA of the CDR3 is TGTGCCAGCAGCCCTCCCGGACAGGGACAGACCCAGTACTTC. The encoded protein is CASSPPGQGQTQYF. Supplemented by reference TRBV5-4 and TRBJ2-5, the full variable domain reads ETGVTQSPTHLIKTRGQQVTLRCSSQSGHNTVSWYQQALGQGPQFIFQYYREEENGRGNFPPRFSGLQFPNYSSELNVNALELDDSALYLCASSPPGQGQTQYFGPGTRLLVL.

This clonotype was counted at least ten times. V and J are TRBV5-1 and TRBJ2-1; D unresolved. V was trimmed by 1 base and J by 8 bases, leaving 7 bases between them. CDR1 is SGHRS, CDR2 YFSETQ, per germline. The CDR3 has 12 amino acids. CDR3 in amino acids: CASSLMKDEQFF. In nucleotides, the CDR3 is TGCGCCAGCAGCTTGATGAAGGATGAGCAGTTCTTC.

This clonotype was counted only a few times. The chain links TRBV28 to TRBJ1-6; TRBD1 agrees at 7 bases. The CDR3 totals 15 residues. Trimming cost V 5 bases and J 10 bases; bases outside gene matches: 11. From germline, CDR1 is MDHEN and CDR2 SYDVKM. The CDR3 here is CASSTPRQGGSPLHF. The CDR3 bases are TGTGCCAGCAGTACCCCCAGACAGGGAGGGTCACCCCTCCACTTT.

In its sample, this clonotype was seen a few times. The rearrangement uses TRBV4-2 and TRBJ2-3; the match to TRBD2 covers 10 bases. Germline V gene lookup returns CDR1 LGHNA and CDR2 YNFKEQ. The junction had 10 bases not matched to a gene; V was cut back by 7 bases and J by 3 bases. The CDR3 covers 16 residues. CDR3 region: CASKRVRTSGTDTQYF. The CDR3 nucleotides read TGTGCCAGCAAGAGGGTTAGGACTAGCGGAACAGATACGCAGTATTTT.

The table lists this clonotype with a few counts. This chain links TRBV20-1 with TRBJ2-5, with 8 bases fitting TRBD1. Germline CDR1 reads DFQATT; CDR2 reads SNEGSKA (reference sequence). This CDR3 region has 14 residues. The V and J ends lost 7 bases and 2 bases, in that order; junction bases with no gene match: 9. Here the CDR3 reads CSVTEGTGQETQYF. CDR3 nucleotides: TGCAGTGTCACAGAGGGGACAGGACAAGAGACCCAGTACTTC.

There are a few counts of this clonotype. The CDR3 loop reads CASSLSGIEDEQFF. CDR3 DNA sequence: TGTGCCAGCAGTTTGAGCGGGATTGAGGATGAGCAGTTCTTC. V is TRBV28 and J is TRBJ2-1, with 7 bases lining up with TRBD2. Losses at the gene ends were 3 bases for V and 8 bases for J; bases not matched to a gene: 7. Germline CDR1 MDHEN, CDR2 SYDVKM. The CDR3 loop spans 14 amino acids.

This clonotype was recorded many times. The chain combines TRBV28 with TRBJ1-5; 11 bases line up with TRBD1. CDR1 MDHEN and CDR2 SYDVKM come from the germline V gene. The CDR3 totals 15 residues. Trimming cost V 4 bases and J 5 bases; bases outside gene matches: 4. This chain's CDR3 is CASSSGQGVHQPQHF. DNA of the CDR3: TGTGCCAGCAGTTCGGGACAGGGGGTACATCAGCCCCAGCATTTT.

V and J are TRBV30 and TRBJ2-2, with 11 nucleotides matching TRBD2. The trim removed 2 bases at V and 3 bases at J, leaving 5 bases unmatched. Germline CDR1 and CDR2: GTSNPN and SVGIG (reference sequence). The length of the CDR3 is 16 residues. CDR3 nucleotide sequence: TGTGCCTGGAGTCTTAGCGGGAGGGGGTACACCGGGGAGCTGTTTTTT. It encodes CAWSLSGRGYTGELFF.

This clonotype was counted between two and nine times. The chain uses TRBV27 and TRBJ2-5; maybe TRBD1 (6 bases). In germline, CDR1 is MNHEY, CDR2 SMNVEV (reference sequence). The CDR3 length is 14 residues. Trimming removed 3 bases from V and 5 bases from J, with 13 bases in between. The CDR3 reads CASSFRTETETQYF. The CDR3 coding sequence is TGTGCCAGCAGTTTCCGGACAGAGACGGAGACCCAGTACTTC.

This clonotype is a singleton in its sample. This may be a read error: a much more frequent sequence differs by one nucleotide. This chain joins TRBV12-3 or TRBV12-4 and TRBJ1-5; TRBD1 is a possible D gene (5 bases). The CDR3 length is 15 residues. Written as DNA, the CDR3 is TGTACCAGCAGGAGGGGATCTACTTCCAATCAGCCCCAGCATTTT. It translates to CTSRRGSTSNQPQHF.

This chain connects TRBV3-1 to TRBJ2-7, with 8 bases identical to TRBD2. The CDR3 contains 14 residues. Germline lookup yields CDR1 LGHDT and CDR2 YNNKEL (reference sequence). V lost 5 bases and J lost 0; bases outside the gene matches: 3. The CDR3 DNA reads TGTGCCAGCAGCGAAGGGACTAGCTCCTACGAGCAGTACTTC. Amino acids: CASSEGTSSYEQYF.

This clonotype was seen a single time. This may be a read error: a much more frequent sequence differs by one nucleotide. This chain joins TRBV20-1 and TRBJ2-3; tentative D call: TRBD2 (7 bases). The germline CDR1 and CDR2 sequences are DFQATT and SNEGSKA (reference sequence). CDR3 length equals 14 residues. Trimming left V 3 bases short and J 4 bases short, with 14 bases between. This chain's CDR3 is CSASPIGGADTQYF. CDR3 sequence (DNA): TGCAGTGCTAGCCCGATAGGGGGGGCAGATACGCAGTATTTT.

This clonotype was picked up many times. The chain has TRBV12-3 or TRBV12-4 and TRBJ1-5; no definite D call. The CDR3 loop spans 16 amino acids. The V end lost 3 bases, the J end lost 5 bases, and 17 bases lay between the germline ends. CDR3 nucleotide sequence: TGTGCCAGCAGTTTCTTGGGGAGCCGGAGGGATCAGCCCCAGCATTTT. Its protein product is CASSFLGSRRDQPQHF.